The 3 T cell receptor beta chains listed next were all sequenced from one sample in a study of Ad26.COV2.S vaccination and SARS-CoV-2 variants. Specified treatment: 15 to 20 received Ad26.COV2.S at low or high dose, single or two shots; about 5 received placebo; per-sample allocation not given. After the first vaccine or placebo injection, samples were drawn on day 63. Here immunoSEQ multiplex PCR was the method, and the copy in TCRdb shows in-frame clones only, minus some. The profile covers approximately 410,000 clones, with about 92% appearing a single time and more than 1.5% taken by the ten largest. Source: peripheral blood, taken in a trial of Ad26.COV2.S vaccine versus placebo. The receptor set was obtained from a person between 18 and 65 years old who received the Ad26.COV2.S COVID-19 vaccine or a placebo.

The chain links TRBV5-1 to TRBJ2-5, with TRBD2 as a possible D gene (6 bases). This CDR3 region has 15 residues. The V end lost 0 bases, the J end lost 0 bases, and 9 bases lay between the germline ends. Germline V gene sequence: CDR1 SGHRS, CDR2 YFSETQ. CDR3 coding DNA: TGCGCCAGCAGCTTGGTTTTAGCGGACCAAGAGACCCAGTACTTC. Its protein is CASSLVLADQETQYF.

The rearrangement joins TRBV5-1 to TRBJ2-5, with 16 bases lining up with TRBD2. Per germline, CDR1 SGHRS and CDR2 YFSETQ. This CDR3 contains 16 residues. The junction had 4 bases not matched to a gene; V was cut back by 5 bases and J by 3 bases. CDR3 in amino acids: CASRSGTSGGEETQYF. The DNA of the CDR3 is TGCGCCAGCAGGTCTGGGACTAGCGGGGGGGAAGAGACCCAGTACTTC.

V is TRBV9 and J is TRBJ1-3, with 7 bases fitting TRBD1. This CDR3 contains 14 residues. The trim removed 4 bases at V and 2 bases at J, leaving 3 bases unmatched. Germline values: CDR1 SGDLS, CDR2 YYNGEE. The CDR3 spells CASSRGTAGNTIYF. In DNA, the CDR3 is TGTGCCAGCAGCCGCGGGACAGCTGGAAACACCATATATTTT.